This T cell receptor beta chain appears in the sequencing data of a study of blood T cell repertoires in COVID-19. Study context: Specimens from acute and convalescent COVID-19 originated in the United States, Italy and Spain. In each case, the material was cDNA or gDNA derived from T cells, B-cell-depleted T cells, or PBMCs.

Per the original data handling: Amplification of reference gene primers provided the estimated nucleated cell counts. The repertoire was sequenced with immunoSEQ multiplex PCR; TCRdb's copy has only in-frame clones and lacks some. V and J calls and clone size come straight from that table; D and trimming were deduced from the DNA. In the table there are approximately 150,000 clones, around 76% of which are singletons. CDR3 length: 14 amino acids. Trimming took off 3 bases at V and 2 bases at J, with 10 bases between the two ends. Germline-derived CDR1 and CDR2 are LGHNA and YNFKEQ. V is TRBV4-2 and J is TRBJ1-2; TRBD1 is a possible D gene (6 bases). Sequenced material: peripheral blood. The source is a woman between 65 and 79 years old with acute or convalescent COVID-19. CDR3 amino acids: CASSQPDRNYGYTF. In DNA, the CDR3 is TGTGCCAGCAGCCAGCCTGACAGGAACTATGGCTACACCTTC.